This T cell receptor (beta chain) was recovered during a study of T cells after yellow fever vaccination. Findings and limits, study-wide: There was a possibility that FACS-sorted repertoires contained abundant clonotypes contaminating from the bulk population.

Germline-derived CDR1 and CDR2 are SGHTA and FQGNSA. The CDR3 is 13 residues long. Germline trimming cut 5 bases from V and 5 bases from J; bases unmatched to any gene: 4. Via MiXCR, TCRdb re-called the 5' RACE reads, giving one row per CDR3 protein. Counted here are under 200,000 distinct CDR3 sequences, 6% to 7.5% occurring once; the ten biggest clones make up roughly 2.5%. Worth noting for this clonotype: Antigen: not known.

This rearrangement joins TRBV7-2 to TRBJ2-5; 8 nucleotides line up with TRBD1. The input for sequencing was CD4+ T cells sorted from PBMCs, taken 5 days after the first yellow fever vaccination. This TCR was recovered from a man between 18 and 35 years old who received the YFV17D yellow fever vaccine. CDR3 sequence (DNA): TGTGCCAGCAGCCCCAGGGGGCTTGAGACCCAGTACTTC. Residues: CASSPRGLETQYF.